This T cell receptor beta chain was recorded in a study of blood T cell repertoires in COVID-19. The overall study: Spain, Italy and the United States supplied samples that represented acute and convalescent COVID-19. Sources were T cells, B-cell-depleted T cells, or PBMCs; the material itself was cDNA or gDNA.

Trimming left V 1 base short and J 2 bases short, with 11 bases between. Germline CDR1 reads KGHSH; CDR2 reads LQKENI. The CDR3 spans 15 residues. In the original workflow: Quantification of nucleated cells was approximated via reference gene primer amplification. Using immunoSEQ multiplex PCR, the repertoire was profiled, and TCRdb retains in-frame clones only, with some absent. For V, J and clone size, that table is used; D and trimming come from the DNA. In the table there are about 210,000 clones, about 91% of which are singletons. The chain uses TRBV18 and TRBJ1-1; D remains unclear. The sequenced material came from peripheral blood. The receptor comes from a woman in her 40s with acute or convalescent COVID-19. CDR3 DNA: TGTGCCAGCTCACCACAGAAGCTTAAAAACACTGAAGCTTTCTTT. Translation: CASSPQKLKNTEAFF.